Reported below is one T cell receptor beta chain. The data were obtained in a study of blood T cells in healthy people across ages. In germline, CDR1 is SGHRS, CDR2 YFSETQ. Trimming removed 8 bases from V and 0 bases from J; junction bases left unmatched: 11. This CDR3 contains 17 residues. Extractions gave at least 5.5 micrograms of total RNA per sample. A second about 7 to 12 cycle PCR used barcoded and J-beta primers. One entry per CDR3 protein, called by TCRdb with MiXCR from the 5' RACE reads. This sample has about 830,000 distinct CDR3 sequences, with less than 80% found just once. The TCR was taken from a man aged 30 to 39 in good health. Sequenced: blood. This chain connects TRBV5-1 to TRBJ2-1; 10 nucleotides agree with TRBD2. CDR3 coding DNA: TGCGCCAGTGTCCCGGGACTAGCGTCACGCTCCTACAATGAGCAGTTCTTC. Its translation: CASVPGLASRSYNEQFF.